This T cell receptor beta chain was captured by sequencing in a study of blood T cell repertoires in COVID-19. Turning to the study itself: There were acute and convalescent COVID-19 samples, and they came from the United States, Italy and Spain.

Seattle patient enrollment occurred during active infection, with longitudinal follow-up thereafter. Between the trimmed V and J ends, which lost 7 bases and 1 base, there was a span of 14 bases. The germline gives CDR1 GTSNPN, CDR2 SVGIG (reference sequence). The CDR3 totals 14 residues. In the original workflow: Reference gene primer amplification in the assay estimated nucleated cell counts. Method: immunoSEQ multiplex PCR; TCRdb's copy keeps in-frame clones and lacks some. Clonal size and the V and J genes are those of that table, whereas D and trimming came from the DNA. Counted here are 250,000 to 400,000 clones, roughly nine tenths occurring once; the ten biggest clones make up roughly 2.9%.

The sample comprised peripheral blood. The chain is built from TRBV30 and TRBJ2-1; a weak D match, TRBD2 (6 bases). The clonotype originates from a woman younger than 45 with COVID-19, enrolled during active disease. The CDR3 reads CALERSGSYNEQFF. DNA for the CDR3: TGTGCCTTGGAGCGTAGCGGTTCCTACAATGAGCAGTTCTTC. Full variable domain (remainder filled in from reference TRBV30 and TRBJ2-1): SQTIHQWPATLVQPVGSPLSLECTVEGTSNPNLYWYRQAAGRGLQLLFYSVGIGQISSEVPQNLSASRPQDRQFILSSKKLLLSDSGFYLCALERSGSYNEQFFGPGTRLTVL.